The rows below give T cell receptor beta chains drawn from one sample of a study of T cell responses to AZD1222 COVID-19 vaccine. Repertoires were generated with immunoSEQ multiplex PCR, while TCRdb's copy carries only in-frame clones and drops some. The repertoire holds about 120,000 clones, with around 89% as singletons. Sequenced here: peripheral blood, sampled 28 days after the second AZD1222 dose. These receptors originate from an adult who received the AZD1222 COVID-19 vaccine. Each CDR3 is given with its conserved first and last residue. Fields, in order: D gene, J gene, V gene, clone size, CDR3 DNA, CDR3 protein. D genes are given only for firm matches. Some rows have no size entry. The others give once, few or many, or a class for an expanded clone.

D: -
J: TRBJ1-1
V: TRBV4-1
size: -
DNA: TGCGCCAGCAGCTCTCGGACAACCAACACTGAAGCTTTCTTT
CDR3: CASSSRTTNTEAFF

D: TRBD1
J: TRBJ1-5
V: TRBV6-5
size: -
DNA: TGTGCCAGCAGCCCGGACAGGTGGGATCAGCCCCAGCATTTT
CDR3: CASSPDRWDQPQHF

D: TRBD2
J: TRBJ2-1
V: TRBV11-3
size: -
DNA: TGTGCCAGCAGCCCCAAGGGGACTAGCGGGAGCGATAGCTCCTACAATGAGCAGTTCTTC
CDR3: CASSPKGTSGSDSSYNEQFF

D: -
J: TRBJ1-6
V: TRBV7-2
size: -
DNA: TGTGCCAGCAGCTTTTACGGGGCTAATTCACCCCTCCACTTT
CDR3: CASSFYGANSPLHF

D: TRBD1
J: TRBJ1-6
V: TRBV4-2
size: -
DNA: TGTGCCAGCAGCCAAGACGAGACAGGGGGTAATTCACCCCTCCACTTT
CDR3: CASSQDETGGNSPLHF

D: TRBD1
J: TRBJ1-5
V: TRBV7-2
size: -
DNA: TGTGCCAGCAGCCCCTCTGGGACAGCGAATCAGCCCCAGCATTTT
CDR3: CASSPSGTANQPQHF

D: -
J: TRBJ2-3
V: TRBV25-1
size: few
DNA: TGTGCCAGCAACGACGGTTACACAGATACGCAGTATTTT
CDR3: CASNDGYTDTQYF

D: -
J: TRBJ2-7
V: TRBV7-8
size: -
DNA: TGTGCCAGCAGCCGGGACACTCTTTCCTACGAGCAGTACTTC
CDR3: CASSRDTLSYEQYF

D: TRBD2
J: TRBJ2-3
V: TRBV29-1
size: few
DNA: TGCAGCGTTGCTGTTAGCGGGGTAACAACAGATACGCAGTATTTT
CDR3: CSVAVSGVTTDTQYF

D: -
J: TRBJ2-1
V: TRBV25-1
size: -
DNA: TGTGCCAGCAGTGAATTCGGGAATGAGCAGTTCTTC
CDR3: CASSEFGNEQFF

D: -
J: TRBJ1-6
V: TRBV5-1
size: -
DNA: TGCGCCAGCAGCCCTCGGACGGAGACTAATTCACCCCTCCACTTT
CDR3: CASSPRTETNSPLHF

D: -
J: TRBJ1-6
V: TRBV11-2
size: few
DNA: TGTGCCAGCAGCTTAGAAACCGGGCCCAATTCACCCCTCCACTTT
CDR3: CASSLETGPNSPLHF

D: -
J: TRBJ2-7
V: TRBV4-1
size: -
DNA: TGCGCCAGCAGCCAAGATCGCGTATTCAACGAGCAGTACTTC
CDR3: CASSQDRVFNEQYF

D: TRBD1
J: TRBJ2-2
V: TRBV4-3
size: -
DNA: TGCGCCAGCAGCCAAGGACAGGGGCCCACCGGGGAGCTGTTTTTT
CDR3: CASSQGQGPTGELFF

D: -
J: TRBJ1-2
V: TRBV6-2/TRBV6-3
size: once
DNA: TGTGCCAGCAGTCCATCGACTAGGGCTAGAGATATCACCTTC
CDR3: CASSPSTRARDITF

D: -
J: TRBJ1-2
V: TRBV7-2
size: -
DNA: TGTGCCAGCAGCTTAGTCGGGAAACAAGCTAACTATGGCTACACCTTC
CDR3: CASSLVGKQANYGYTF

D: -
J: TRBJ2-7
V: TRBV18
size: -
DNA: TGTGCCAGCTCACGGGACGTCTACGAGCAGTACTTC
CDR3: CASSRDVYEQYF

D: -
J: TRBJ1-6
V: TRBV5-1
size: -
DNA: TGCGCCAGCAGGTTGGGGGTCCAGAAACCTGATAATTCACCCCTCCACTTT
CDR3: CASRLGVQKPDNSPLHF

D: TRBD1
J: TRBJ2-2
V: TRBV9
size: -
DNA: TGTGCCAGCAGCTTGACAGGGGGCGCGAACACCGGGGAGCTGTTTTTT
CDR3: CASSLTGGANTGELFF

D: TRBD1
J: TRBJ1-1
V: TRBV5-5
size: -
DNA: TGTGCCAGCAGCCGGACAGGGGCGATGAACACTGAAGCTTTCTTT
CDR3: CASSRTGAMNTEAFF

D: TRBD2
J: TRBJ2-5
V: TRBV7-8
size: once
DNA: TGTGCCAGCAGCATGAGACTAGCGGGGCAAGAGACCCAGTACTTC
CDR3: CASSMRLAGQETQYF

D: TRBD1
J: TRBJ2-7
V: TRBV9
size: -
DNA: TGTGCCAGCAGTCTTCGGGACAGGGTTTACGAGCAGTACTTC
CDR3: CASSLRDRVYEQYF

D: -
J: TRBJ1-1
V: TRBV7-8
size: -
DNA: TGTGCCAGCAGCCATGCCCCCGGGGGGACTGAAGCTTTCTTT
CDR3: CASSHAPGGTEAFF

D: -
J: TRBJ2-7
V: TRBV29-1
size: -
DNA: TGCAGCGTTTCCGTGTCAGCCTACGAGCAGTACTTC
CDR3: CSVSVSAYEQYF

D: TRBD1
J: TRBJ2-5
V: TRBV11-3
size: -
DNA: TGTGCCAGCAGCTTCACCGGGACAGGGCCCCGGGAGACCCAGTACTTC
CDR3: CASSFTGTGPRETQYF

D: -
J: TRBJ2-1
V: TRBV24-1
size: -
DNA: TGTGCCACCAGGCCCTCGGACGCGGCCAATGAGCAGTTCTTC
CDR3: CATRPSDAANEQFF

D: -
J: TRBJ2-5
V: TRBV5-1
size: few
DNA: TGCGCCAGCAGCTCTGGCGGGGGCCGCCGACAAGAGACCCAGTACTTC
CDR3: CASSSGGGRRQETQYF

D: TRBD2
J: TRBJ2-7
V: TRBV2
size: -
DNA: TGTGCCAGCAGTGTGGCGGGAGTAGCGGCCTCCTACGAGCAGTACTTC
CDR3: CASSVAGVAASYEQYF

D: -
J: TRBJ1-3
V: TRBV29-1
size: -
DNA: TGCAGCGTGATTATCGGAAACACCATATATTTT
CDR3: CSVIIGNTIYF

D: TRBD1
J: TRBJ1-2
V: TRBV7-2
size: -
DNA: TGTGCCAGCAGCTTGAGACAGGGGTTGAACTATGGCTACACCTTC
CDR3: CASSLRQGLNYGYTF

D: -
J: TRBJ1-1
V: TRBV29-1
size: -
DNA: TGCAGCCCACAATTGGTCAACACTGAAGCTTTCTTT
CDR3: CSPQLVNTEAFF

D: -
J: TRBJ1-1
V: TRBV28
size: once
DNA: TGTGCCAGCAGTTCGGGGAGAAACACTGAAGCTTTCTTT
CDR3: CASSSGRNTEAFF

D: -
J: TRBJ1-4
V: TRBV15
size: -
DNA: TGTGCCACCAGCAGAGCCGGGTTAGCAGCTAATGAAAAACTGTTTTTT
CDR3: CATSRAGLAANEKLFF

D: -
J: TRBJ1-3
V: TRBV3-1/TRBV3-2
size: once
DNA: TGTGCCAGCAGCCAAGGCGGGATGCTCTCTGGAAACACCATATATTTT
CDR3: CASSQGGMLSGNTIYF

D: TRBD1
J: TRBJ1-6
V: TRBV7-9
size: -
DNA: TGTGCCAGCAGTTTACAGGGGGCGTCGAATTCACCCCTCCACTTT
CDR3: CASSLQGASNSPLHF

D: TRBD2
J: TRBJ2-7
V: TRBV3-1/TRBV3-2
size: -
DNA: TGTGCCAGCAGCCAAGTTGGACTAGCGGGGGGCTACGAGCAGTACTTC
CDR3: CASSQVGLAGGYEQYF

D: -
J: TRBJ1-1
V: TRBV4-2
size: -
DNA: TGTGCCAGCAGCCAAGTTGACGGAAACACTGAAGCTTTCTTT
CDR3: CASSQVDGNTEAFF

D: TRBD1
J: TRBJ1-1
V: TRBV10-3
size: -
DNA: TGTGCCATCAGTGAAGACAGGGGGCAGCGGACTGAAGCTTTCTTT
CDR3: CAISEDRGQRTEAFF

D: -
J: TRBJ2-5
V: TRBV20-1
size: -
DNA: TGCAGTGGGAACCAAGAGACCCAGTACTTC
CDR3: CSGNQETQYF

D: -
J: TRBJ1-2
V: TRBV28
size: -
DNA: TGTGCCAGCAGTTTGGCCAGAAACTATGGCTACACCTTC
CDR3: CASSLARNYGYTF

D: -
J: TRBJ2-1
V: TRBV2
size: -
DNA: TGTGCCAGCAGTTCCGGACACCCGGTTTCCTACAATGAGCAGTTCTTC
CDR3: CASSSGHPVSYNEQFF

D: -
J: TRBJ2-1
V: TRBV6-4
size: -
DNA: TGTGCCAGCAGTGCAGGGTTCTCCTACAATGAGCAGTTCTTC
CDR3: CASSAGFSYNEQFF

D: -
J: TRBJ1-2
V: TRBV6-5
size: -
DNA: TGTGCCAGCAGTTACCAAAACTATGGCTACACCTTC
CDR3: CASSYQNYGYTF

D: -
J: TRBJ1-1
V: TRBV30
size: few
DNA: TGTGCCTGGAGTGCTCCAAACACTGAAGCTTTCTTT
CDR3: CAWSAPNTEAFF

D: TRBD1
J: TRBJ2-6
V: TRBV18
size: -
DNA: TGTGCCAGCTCAAAGGGGGCGTCAGGGGCCAACGTCCTGACTTTC
CDR3: CASSKGASGANVLTF

D: TRBD1
J: TRBJ1-3
V: TRBV6-5
size: -
DNA: TGTGCCAGCAGGGACGGGACAGGGTATGGAAACACCATATATTTT
CDR3: CASRDGTGYGNTIYF

D: TRBD2
J: TRBJ2-3
V: TRBV4-3
size: once
DNA: TGCGCCAGCAGCCTACGACTAGCGGGAGAGGATACGCAGTATTTT
CDR3: CASSLRLAGEDTQYF

D: -
J: TRBJ1-2
V: TRBV6-5
size: -
DNA: TGTGCCAGCTGGGGTTATAGTAGACAGAACTATGGCTACACCTTC
CDR3: CASWGYSRQNYGYTF

D: TRBD1
J: TRBJ1-4
V: TRBV28
size: -
DNA: TGTGCCAGCAGTCCCGGACAGGGTGATGAAAAACTGTTTTTT
CDR3: CASSPGQGDEKLFF

D: TRBD2
J: TRBJ2-7
V: TRBV6-1
size: once
DNA: TGTGCCAGCAGTGAAGGGGGACTAGCGGACTACGAGCAGTACTTC
CDR3: CASSEGGLADYEQYF

D: -
J: TRBJ2-7
V: TRBV20-1
size: -
DNA: TGCAGTGCCCCCGCAGCGGGTCTGCAGTACTTC
CDR3: CSAPAAGLQYF

D: TRBD2
J: TRBJ2-1
V: TRBV5-1
size: few
DNA: TGCGCCAGCACCGTAGCGGGACTCCCCTACAATGAGCAGTTCTTC
CDR3: CASTVAGLPYNEQFF

D: -
J: TRBJ1-3
V: TRBV27
size: -
DNA: TGTGCCATTACCTCCCCCGGGCTCCCATTAATGGACACCATATATTTT
CDR3: CAITSPGLPLMDTIYF

D: -
J: TRBJ1-2
V: TRBV27
size: -
DNA: TGTGCCAGCAGTTTACGGGACAACCGACGAGGCTACACCTTC
CDR3: CASSLRDNRRGYTF

D: -
J: TRBJ1-5
V: TRBV19
size: -
DNA: TGTGCCAGTAGTATAGCTTTAGGGGGGTTCAATCAGCCCCAGCATTTT
CDR3: CASSIALGGFNQPQHF